This passage covers 17 T cell receptor beta chains from one sample sequenced in a study of T cell responses to AZD1222 COVID-19 vaccine. The protocol was immunoSEQ multiplex PCR, while the TCRdb copy is restricted to in-frame clones and leaves out a portion. Here the sample spans under 150,000 clones, 92% being singletons. Sequenced material: peripheral blood, taken 28 days after the second AZD1222 dose. The receptor source for this set is an adult who received the AZD1222 COVID-19 vaccine.

V usage is TRBV30 and J usage is TRBJ1-5; 7 bases match TRBD1. The germline V gene has CDR1 GTSNPN and CDR2 SVGIG (reference sequence). The CDR3 sequence is 14 residues long. V lost 2 bases and J lost 3; bases outside the gene matches: 4. CDR3 region: CAWSLGQSNQPQHF. The CDR3 DNA sequence: TGTGCCTGGAGTTTGGGACAGTCCAATCAGCCCCAGCATTTT.

This clone is a singleton in its sample. V and J are TRBV19 and TRBJ1-1, with 7 nucleotides matching TRBD1. After removal of 0 bases from V and 8 bases from J, the junction contained 9 bases not matched to a gene. The germline gives CDR1 LNHDA, CDR2 SQIVND (reference sequence). This CDR3 is 15 amino acids long. This CDR3 reads CASSIDWDRQAEAFF. The CDR3 coding sequence is TGTGCCAGTAGTATAGATTGGGACAGACAGGCGGAAGCTTTCTTT.

This clone was observed a single time. The rearrangement links TRBV4-2 to TRBJ2-6; D call uncertain. V was shortened by 0 bases and J by 0 bases, with 12 bases between the two germline ends. CDR1 and CDR2 (germline): LGHNA, YNFKEQ. The CDR3 consists of 18 residues. Written as DNA, the CDR3 is TGTGCCAGCAGCCAAGATATGCAGATCAGCTCTGGGGCCAACGTCCTGACTTTC. Amino acids: CASSQDMQISSGANVLTF.

This clone is a singleton in its sample. This rearrangement joins TRBV19 to TRBJ1-1; D might be TRBD1 (6 bases). The CDR3 is 13 residues long. Germline values: CDR1 LNHDA, CDR2 SQIVND (reference sequence). Trimming left V 3 bases short and J 4 bases short, with 9 bases between. In DNA, the CDR3 is TGTGCCAGTAGTATCTGGGGGCCCACTGAAGCTTTCTTT. This codes for CASSIWGPTEAFF.

This chain uses TRBV7-8 with TRBJ2-3; 8 bases match TRBD1. Per germline, CDR1 SGHVS and CDR2 FQNEAQ. The J segment lost 1 base and the V segment lost 5 bases, leaving 8 bases of the junction unmatched. The CDR3 is 16 amino acids. The CDR3 DNA reads as TGTGCCAGCAGCCGCCTACCGGGACAGGGCACAGATACGCAGTATTTT. This translates into CASSRLPGQGTDTQYF. Full variable domain (remainder filled in from reference TRBV7-8 and TRBJ2-3): GAGVSQSPRYKVAKRGQDVALRCDPISGHVSLFWYQQALGQGPEFLTYFQNEAQLDKSGLPSDRFFAERPEGSVSTLKIQRTQQEDSAVYLCASSRLPGQGTDTQYFGPGTRLTVL.

The chain joins TRBV6-1 to TRBJ2-7, with a tentative D call TRBD1 (6 bases). The CDR3 length is 16 residues. Germline V gene sequence: CDR1 MNHNS, CDR2 SASEGT. Trimming took off 0 bases at V and 2 bases at J, with 14 bases between the two ends. CDR3 DNA: TGTGCCAGCAGTGAAGCCCCCGTGGGGGCTACCTACGAGCAGTACTTC. Translated, it gives CASSEAPVGATYEQYF.

The gene calls are TRBV5-1 and TRBJ2-3; D uncertain. The CDR3 covers 14 residues. V was shortened by 4 bases and J by 0 bases, with 9 bases between the two germline ends. CDR1 is SGHRS and CDR2 is YFSETQ in the germline V gene. In DNA, the CDR3 is TGCGCCAGCAGCCCCGAGGCTAGCACAGATACGCAGTATTTT. Amino acids: CASSPEASTDTQYF.

V and J are TRBV6-4 and TRBJ2-7, with TRBD2 identical over 8 bases. Germline CDR1 MRHNA, CDR2 SNTAGT. The CDR3 totals 13 residues. V was pared by 2 bases and J by 6 bases, with 3 bases of the junction left unmatched. CDR3 sequence: CASSDSGSSEQYF. The DNA of the CDR3 is TGTGCCAGCAGTGACAGCGGGAGTAGCGAGCAGTACTTC.

The chain uses TRBV27 and TRBJ1-2; possibly TRBD1 for D (5 bases). Trimming left V 0 bases short and J 1 base short, with 12 bases between. The CDR3 is 16 residues long. CDR1 is MNHEY and CDR2 is SMNVEV in the germline V gene (reference sequence). Written as DNA, the CDR3 is TGTGCCAGCAGTTTATCGAGGAGGGGAAGTAACTATGGCTACACCTTC. It specifies CASSLSRRGSNYGYTF.

This clone is a singleton in its sample. This chain links TRBV7-2 with TRBJ2-3; D gene ambiguous. Germline CDR1 reads SGHTA; CDR2 reads FQGNSA. Trimming removed 6 bases at V and 0 bases at J, with 13 bases between. The CDR3 is 15 residues long. This CDR3 is CASRRSPTSTDTQYF. CDR3 nucleotides: TGTGCCAGCAGACGGTCGCCGACCAGCACAGATACGCAGTATTTT.

V and J are TRBV5-6 and TRBJ1-2, with D possibly being TRBD1 (5 bases). The CDR3 extends over 13 amino acids. From germline, CDR1 is SGHDT and CDR2 YYEEEE. Trimming left V 0 bases short and J 7 bases short, with 10 bases between. The DNA of the CDR3 is TGTGCCAGCAGCTTGGCCCCCCAGGGTGGCTACACCTTC. The encoded protein is CASSLAPQGGYTF.

The V and J genes are TRBV28 and TRBJ2-1, with D tentatively TRBD1 (5 bases). Germline values: CDR1 MDHEN, CDR2 SYDVKM. The CDR3 loop spans 12 amino acids. V dropped 3 bases and J dropped 7 bases, with 7 bases sitting between them. The CDR3 DNA is TGTGCCAGCAGTTTTTCAGGGAATGAGCAGTTCTTC. It yields the protein CASSFSGNEQFF.

The rearrangement uses TRBV29-1 and TRBJ1-3; D unclear. Trimming removed 7 bases at V and 3 bases at J, with 16 bases between. The CDR3 contains 14 residues. The germline gives CDR1 SQVTM, CDR2 ANQGSEA. As DNA, the CDR3 is TGCAGCGCCAGTGAGGGTTGGGGTGGAAACACCATATATTTT. Translated, it gives CSASEGWGGNTIYF.

This clone has just one count. This rearrangement joins TRBV12-5 to TRBJ2-1; D remains unclear. The CDR3 sequence is 12 residues long. Germline V gene lookup returns CDR1 LGHNT and CDR2 FRNRAP. The V gene lost 3 bases and the J gene lost 9 bases, with 9 bases spanning the gap. The CDR3 reads CASGLGATEQFF. The CDR3 nucleotides are TGTGCTAGTGGTTTAGGCGCCACTGAGCAGTTCTTC.

The chain joins TRBV10-1 to TRBJ2-2, with 7 bases fitting TRBD2. The germline CDR1 and CDR2 sequences are WNHNN and SYGVQD (reference sequence). This CDR3 has 16 amino acids. V lost 7 bases, J lost 0 bases, and 8 bases stayed unmatched. Here the CDR3 DNA reads TGCGCCAGCACCAGTTGGGGGGGTCCGAACACCGGGGAGCTGTTTTTT. Encoded protein: CASTSWGGPNTGELFF.

This clone came up a few times. The chain joins TRBV10-3 to TRBJ2-1; 11 bases fit TRBD2. J was trimmed by 4 bases and V by 9 bases; bases with no gene match: 5. The CDR3 totals 14 residues. CDR1 ENHRY and CDR2 SYGVKD come from the germline V gene. In DNA, the CDR3 is TGTGCCATATCCGGGACTAGCGGTTACAATGAGCAGTTCTTC. It specifies CAISGTSGYNEQFF.

This clone appeared a single time. The genes are TRBV3-1 (or the pseudogene TRBV3-2) and TRBJ2-3; D is unclear. Between the trimmed V and J ends, which lost 2 bases and 5 bases, there was a span of 2 bases. This CDR3 has 11 amino acids. The V gene's germline CDR1 is LGHDT and CDR2 YNNKEL (reference sequence). The CDR3 region has the DNA TGTGCCAGCAGCCAAATAGATACGCAGTATTTT. Translating it yields CASSQIDTQYF.